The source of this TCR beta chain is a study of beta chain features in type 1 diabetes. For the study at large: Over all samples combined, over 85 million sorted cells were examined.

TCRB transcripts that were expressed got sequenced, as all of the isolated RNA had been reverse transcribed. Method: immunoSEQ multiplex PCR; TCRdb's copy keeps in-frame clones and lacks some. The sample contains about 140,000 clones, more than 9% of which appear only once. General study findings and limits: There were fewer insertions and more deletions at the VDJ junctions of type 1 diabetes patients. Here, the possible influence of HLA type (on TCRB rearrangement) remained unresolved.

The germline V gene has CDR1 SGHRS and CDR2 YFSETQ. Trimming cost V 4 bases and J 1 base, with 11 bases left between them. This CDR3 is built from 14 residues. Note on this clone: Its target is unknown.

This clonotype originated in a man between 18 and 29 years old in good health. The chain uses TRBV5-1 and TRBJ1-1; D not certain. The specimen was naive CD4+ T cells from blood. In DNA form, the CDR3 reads TGCGCCAGCAGCCTCACAACACAGAACACTGAAGCTTTCTTT. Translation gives CASSLTTQNTEAFF.